This T cell receptor beta chain was documented in a study of blood T cell repertoires in COVID-19. Only a few counts were recorded for this clone. In the source study's methods: Researchers report that nucleated cell counts were estimated from reference gene primer amplification. Only in-frame clones appear in the TCRdb table, and some are missing; sequencing was by immunoSEQ multiplex PCR. Clone size and the V and J calls come from that table; the DNA yielded D and trimming. There are some 46,000 clones in the sample; less than 90% occur only once, and 7.4% lies in the top ten. CDR1 is LNHDA, CDR2 SQIVND, per germline (reference sequence). This CDR3 is built from 13 residues. V dropped 4 bases and J dropped 0 bases, with 6 bases sitting between them.

The sample was peripheral blood. The V call is TRBV19, the J call TRBJ1-1, with D uncertain. The receptor was derived from a man between 60 and 75 years old with active COVID-19. The CDR3 nucleotides are TGTGCCAGTAGTACCCCAGTGAACACTGAAGCTTTCTTT. Translation gives CASSTPVNTEAFF.